The TCR beta chain under discussion was sequenced for a study of OX40 agonist ivuxolimab in advanced cancers. Study-level background: Eligibility rules accepted prior anti-PD-1, anti-PD-L1 or anti-CTLA-4 therapy, and under 45% had some. Points from the study as a whole: Some patients without response likewise showed low normalized clonal expansion.

Between the trimmed V and J ends, which lost 3 bases and 6 bases, there was a span of 11 bases. Germline V gene lookup returns CDR1 SEHNR and CDR2 FQNEAQ (reference sequence). This CDR3 spans 14 amino acids. A word on this clone: The antigen is undetermined.

This table comes from immunoSEQ multiplex PCR, and its TCRdb copy is limited to in-frame clones, with some not included. Of 80,000 to 100,000 clones listed, roughly 87% were seen once; the top ten hold over 0.4%. The source was CD4+ or CD8+ T cells sorted from blood, collected in a trial of the OX40 agonist ivuxolimab. The TCR originated in an adult with an advanced solid tumor such as melanoma, head and neck, liver or kidney cancer. The chain uses TRBV7-9 and TRBJ2-2; no reliable D call. The CDR3 protein is CASSLANGAGELFF. CDR3 DNA sequence: TGTGCCAGCAGCTTGGCAAATGGCGCCGGGGAGCTGTTTTTT.